These 5 T cell receptor beta chains originate from one sample sequenced in a study of T cells in Graves' hyperthyroidism and ophthalmopathy. Amplified TCR beta CDR3 regions derived from RNA transcripts. First-round RT-PCR with HTBI primers amplified the TCR CDR3 region. TCRdb re-called the multiplex PCR reads with MiXCR, one entry per CDR3 protein. This sample has about 320,000 distinct CDR3 sequences, with 16% found just once. The specimen was blood. The receptors derive from a man aged 25 to 40 with Graves' hyperthyroidism.

This clonotype was observed a few times. The V call is TRBV5-6, the J call TRBJ2-1; D is unresolved. In germline, CDR1 is SGHDT, CDR2 YYEEEE. V lost 5 bases to trimming and J lost 1 base, with 13 bases between them. The CDR3 is made up of 15 amino acids. The CDR3, as DNA: TGTGCCAGCAGTTCTGATTACGTTTCCTACAATGAGCAGTTCTTC. Amino acids: CASSSDYVSYNEQFF.

This chain connects TRBV5-1 to TRBJ2-7; a weak D match, TRBD2 (6 bases). The CDR3 length is 12 residues. Germline V CDR1 and CDR2: SGHRS, YFSETQ. V gave up 7 bases and J gave up 5 bases, with 13 bases separating them. CDR3 sequence reads: CASGWGGDEQYF. The CDR3 coding sequence is TGCGCCAGCGGGTGGGGCGGGGACGAGCAGTACTTC.

The rearrangement links TRBV19 to TRBJ1-5; TRBD1 agrees at 7 bases. The trim removed 5 bases at V and 1 base at J, leaving 8 bases unmatched. Germline values: CDR1 LNHDA, CDR2 SQIVND (reference sequence). The CDR3 totals 16 residues. CDR3 nucleotides: TGTGCCAGTAGTCTTAGGGGGCTGCGGAGCAATCAGCCCCAGCATTTT. It yields the protein CASSLRGLRSNQPQHF.

This clonotype was seen many times. The chain combines TRBV5-1 with TRBJ2-7; D perhaps matches TRBD1 (6 bases). Germline V gene lookup returns CDR1 SGHRS and CDR2 YFSETQ. Trimming removed 2 bases at V and 3 bases at J, with 12 bases between. The CDR3 runs to 14 residues. CDR3 sequence reads: CASSLVPDSYEQYF. CDR3 bases: TGCGCCAGCAGCTTAGTGCCGGACAGCTACGAGCAGTACTTC.

This clonotype was found many times. J is TRBJ2-3 and V is TRBV7-8; 9 bases fit TRBD1. Losses at the gene ends were 6 bases for V and 3 bases for J; bases not matched to a gene: 7. The CDR3 covers 15 residues. CDR1 and CDR2 (germline): SGHVS, FQNEAQ. In nucleotides, the CDR3 is TGTGCCAGCAGACGACCCGGGACAGGGACAGATACGCAGTATTTT. It is translated as CASRRPGTGTDTQYF.